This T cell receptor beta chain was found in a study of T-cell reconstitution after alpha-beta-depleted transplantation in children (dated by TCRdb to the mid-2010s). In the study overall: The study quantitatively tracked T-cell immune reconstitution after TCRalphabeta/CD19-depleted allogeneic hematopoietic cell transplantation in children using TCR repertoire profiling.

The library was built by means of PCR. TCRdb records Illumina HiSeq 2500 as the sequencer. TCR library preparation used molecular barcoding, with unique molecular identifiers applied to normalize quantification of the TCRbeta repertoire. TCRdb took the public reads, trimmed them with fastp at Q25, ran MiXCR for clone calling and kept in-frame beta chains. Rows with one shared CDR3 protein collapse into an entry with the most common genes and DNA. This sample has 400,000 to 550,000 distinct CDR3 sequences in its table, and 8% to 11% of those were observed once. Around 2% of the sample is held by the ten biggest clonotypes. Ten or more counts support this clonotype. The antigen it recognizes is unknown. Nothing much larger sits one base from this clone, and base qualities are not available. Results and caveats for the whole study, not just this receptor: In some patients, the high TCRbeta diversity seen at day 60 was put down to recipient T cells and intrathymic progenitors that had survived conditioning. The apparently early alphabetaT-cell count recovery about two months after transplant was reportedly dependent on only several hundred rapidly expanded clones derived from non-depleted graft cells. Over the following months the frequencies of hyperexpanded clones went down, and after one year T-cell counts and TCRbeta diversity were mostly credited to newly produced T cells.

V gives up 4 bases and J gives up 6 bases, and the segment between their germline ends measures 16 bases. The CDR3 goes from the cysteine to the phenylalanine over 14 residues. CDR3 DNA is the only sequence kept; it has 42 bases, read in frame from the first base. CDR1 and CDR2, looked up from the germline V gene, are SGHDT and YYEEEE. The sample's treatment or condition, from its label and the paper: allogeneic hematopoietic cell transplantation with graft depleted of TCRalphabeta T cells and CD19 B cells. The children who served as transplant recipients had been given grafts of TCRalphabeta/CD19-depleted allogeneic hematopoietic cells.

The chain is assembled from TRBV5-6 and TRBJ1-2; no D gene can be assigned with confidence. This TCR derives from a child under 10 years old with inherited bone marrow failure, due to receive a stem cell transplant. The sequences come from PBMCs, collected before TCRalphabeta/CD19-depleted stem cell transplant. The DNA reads TGTGCCAGCAGCATCCGGGTCCCTATTGATGGCTACACCTTC. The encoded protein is CASSIRVPIDGYTF.